The sequence of this T cell receptor (beta chain) was determined in a study of cytomegalovirus exposure and HLA in healthy donors. The CDR3 loop spans 13 amino acids. The ends were cut back, 7 bases at V and 1 base at J, with 10 bases in the middle. Looked up from germline, CDR1 is MNHEY and CDR2 is SVGAGI. Sampled while nominally healthy, donors likely had unrecorded immune exposures. The PCR was carried out with 60 Vbeta primers and 13 Jbeta primers. The method was immunoSEQ multiplex PCR; TCRdb's version includes in-frame clones alone and lacks a portion of them. The sample includes around 140,000 clones, approximately 80% of them seen just once.

The material sequenced was PBMCs. The sequence came from a man aged 35-49 years in good health and CMV-seronegative. V usage is TRBV6-5 and J usage is TRBJ1-1, with D maybe TRBD1 (6 bases). CDR3 in amino acids: CASKEQGNTEAFF. CDR3 DNA: TGTGCCAGCAAGGAACAGGGGAACACTGAAGCTTTCTTT.